Sequencing of this TCR beta chain was carried out in a study of control samples from healthy donors and cancer patients. V lost 1 base, J lost 2 bases, and 3 bases stayed unmatched. Germline-derived CDR1 and CDR2 are SGHVS and FQNEAQ. This CDR3 comprises 15 residues. To note about this clone: Other DNA sequences from this sample encode an identical CDR3 as well.

Sequencing was performed with immunoSEQ multiplex PCR; in TCRdb, only in-frame clones are kept and a portion is missing. Here the sample spans around 150,000 clones, 70% to 90% being singletons. Sequencing used blood. The chain couples TRBV7-8 to TRBJ1-1; TRBD1 agrees at 8 bases. The receptor was isolated from a man aged 25 to 45 in good health. The CDR3 sequence: CASSLVDRGNTEAFF. Written as DNA, the CDR3 is TGTGCCAGCAGCTTAGTCGACAGGGGCAACACTGAAGCTTTCTTT.